These 21 T cell receptor beta chains share one sample of origin, sequenced in a study of OX40 agonist ivuxolimab in advanced cancers. Here immunoSEQ multiplex PCR was the method, and the copy in TCRdb shows in-frame clones only, minus some. The sample shows some 44,000 clones, around 80% of them seen only once. The sequenced sample was CD4+ or CD8+ T cells sorted from blood, obtained in a trial of the OX40 agonist ivuxolimab. Receptor source: an adult with an advanced solid tumor such as melanoma, head and neck, liver or kidney cancer.

The V gene is TRBV6-1, the J gene TRBJ2-1; D remains ambiguous. V was trimmed by 4 bases and J by 4 bases, leaving 5 bases between them. CDR3 size: 12 residues. The germline CDR1 and CDR2 sequences are MNHNS and SASEGT. This CDR3 reads CASSVLYNEQFF. CDR3 in DNA: TGTGCCAGCAGTGTACTTTACAATGAGCAGTTCTTC.

This sequence joins TRBV10-3 and TRBJ1-4, with no clear D. Trimming shortened V by 3 bases and J by 6 bases, and 8 bases separated the two germline ends. Germline V lookup: CDR1 ENHRY, CDR2 SYGVKD. The CDR3 loop spans 13 amino acids. The CDR3 sequence is CAISESVDEKLFF. In nucleotides, the CDR3 is TGTGCCATCAGTGAATCGGTCGATGAAAAACTGTTTTTT.

The V call is TRBV5-4, the J call TRBJ2-7; 8 bases agree with TRBD1. Trimming cost V 4 bases and J 3 bases; bases outside gene matches: 3. The CDR3 covers 13 residues. CDR1 SGHNT and CDR2 YYREEE come from the germline V gene (reference sequence). The chain's CDR3 is CASSLDRVYEQYF. For the CDR3, the DNA is TGTGCCAGCAGCCTGGACAGGGTCTACGAGCAGTACTTC.

The chain joins TRBV4-2 to TRBJ1-2; D unclear. Germline lookup yields CDR1 LGHNA and CDR2 YNFKEQ. The CDR3 extends over 12 amino acids. The germline V and J ends were trimmed by 1 base and 8 bases, with 8 bases remaining between them. The CDR3, as DNA: TGTGCCAGCAGCCAAGGGGGTCGGGGCTACACCTTC. Its protein is CASSQGGRGYTF.

This clone is termed medium-sized. The chain has TRBV2 and TRBJ1-1; D ambiguous. Germline CDR1 and CDR2: SNHLY and FYNNEI. V was pared by 5 bases and J by 1 base, with 11 bases between. The length of the CDR3 is 14 residues. The CDR3 reads CASSYIEENTEAFF. CDR3 in DNA: TGTGCCAGCAGTTACATAGAAGAGAACACTGAAGCTTTCTTT.

V is TRBV19 and J is TRBJ2-5; D is unresolved. The J call may be in error: the DNA end matches TRBJ2-7 better. The CDR3 runs to 15 residues. CDR1 is LNHDA and CDR2 is SQIVND in the germline V gene (reference sequence). The CDR3 spells CASSNPTQSSYEQYF. The CDR3 DNA sequence: TGTGCCAGTAGTAACCCCACCCAGAGCTCCTACGAGCAGTACTTC.

The chain links TRBV9 to TRBJ2-3; 7 bases fit TRBD1. The CDR3 contains 15 residues. Germline CDR1 SGDLS, CDR2 YYNGEE. The junction had 3 bases not matched to a gene; V was cut back by 2 bases and J by 0 bases. The CDR3 region is CASSVRQGSTDTQYF. The DNA for the CDR3 is TGTGCCAGCAGCGTCAGACAGGGTAGCACAGATACGCAGTATTTT.

The chain carries TRBV18 and TRBJ1-5; 7 bases agree with TRBD1. The V gene's germline CDR1 is KGHSH and CDR2 LQKENI. Trimming cost V 5 bases and J 7 bases; bases outside gene matches: 8. The CDR3 contains 14 residues. As DNA, the CDR3 is TGTGCCAGCTCATCAGGGGGGAACCGCCAGCCCCAGCATTTT. Translation gives CASSSGGNRQPQHF.

The rearrangement uses TRBV4-1 and TRBJ2-7, with D possibly matching TRBD1 (5 bases). The V and J ends lost 1 base and 0 bases respectively, with 19 bases between them. The CDR3 length is 18 residues. Germline V gene data show CDR1 as MGHRA and CDR2 as YSYEKL. CDR3 DNA: TGCGCCAGCAGCCAAGTACCCTTTGGGGCGTCGGGCTCCTACGAGCAGTACTTC. Translation gives CASSQVPFGASGSYEQYF.

The chain carries TRBV7-2 and TRBJ2-2; 11 positions match TRBD1. J lost 7 bases, V lost 5 bases, and 3 bases had no gene match. CDR1 is SGHTA, CDR2 FQGNSA, per germline. The CDR3 spans 14 residues. In nucleotides, the CDR3 is TGTGCCAGCAGCCGGACAGGGGGCATCGGGGAGCTGTTTTTT. It codes for CASSRTGGIGELFF.

This clone has more than one count but fewer than ten. This chain uses TRBV2 with TRBJ2-4, with TRBD1 identical over 8 bases. Germline V gene data show CDR1 as SNHLY and CDR2 as FYNNEI. V shed 6 bases, J shed 6 bases, and the junction held 1 base outside the gene matches. The CDR3 is 12 residues long. CDR3 bases: TGTGCCAGCAGCGACAGGGGAAACATTCAGTACTTC. Translation gives CASSDRGNIQYF.

The chain is built from TRBV29-1 and TRBJ2-2; the D gene is possibly TRBD1 (5 bases). V was pared by 7 bases and J by 1 base, with 13 bases between. In germline, CDR1 is SQVTM, CDR2 ANQGSEA. This CDR3 has 14 amino acids. The CDR3 here is CSAQTQGNTGELFF. CDR3 coding DNA: TGCAGCGCGCAAACTCAGGGGAACACCGGGGAGCTGTTTTTT.

The chain combines TRBV30 with TRBJ1-2; 7 bases match TRBD1. Germline-derived CDR1 and CDR2 are GTSNPN and SVGIG (reference sequence). This CDR3 contains 13 residues. Losses at the gene ends were 0 bases for V and 8 bases for J; bases not matched to a gene: 6. The CDR3 bases are TGTGCCTGGAGTGTACAGGGGACTGGCGGCTACACCTTC. Translating gives CAWSVQGTGGYTF.

This clone has just a few counts. This rearrangement joins TRBV2 to TRBJ2-5; D gene ambiguous. V was shortened by 3 bases and J by 5 bases, with 4 bases between the two germline ends. Germline assignment: CDR1 SNHLY and CDR2 FYNNEI. There are 11 residues in the CDR3. The CDR3 bases are TGTGCCAGCAGTGATTGGGAGACCCAGTACTTC. Encoded protein: CASSDWETQYF.

The chain carries TRBV9 and TRBJ1-1; D ambiguous. The ends were cut back, 3 bases at V and 6 bases at J, with 15 bases in the middle. The CDR3 totals 14 residues. Germline CDR1 and CDR2: SGDLS and YYNGEE. CDR3 in DNA: TGTGCCAGCAGCGCCCGGCAAAGTTTTGCTGAAGCTTTCTTT. Protein sequence: CASSARQSFAEAFF.

This clone was seen a handful of times. V usage is TRBV19 and J usage is TRBJ1-2, with TRBD1 matching over 8 bases. CDR1 is LNHDA, CDR2 SQIVND, per germline (reference sequence). V lost 0 bases to trimming and J lost 2 bases; unmatched junction nucleotides: 5. This CDR3 contains 16 residues. CDR3 loop: CASSIDRTGRNYGYTF. CDR3 nucleotides: TGTGCCAGTAGTATAGATCGGACAGGGAGGAACTATGGCTACACCTTC.

The chain uses TRBV6-5 and TRBJ1-6; unclear D gene. This CDR3 is built from 14 residues. Germline V CDR1 and CDR2: MNHEY, SVGAGI. V was pared by 1 base and J by 6 bases, with 7 bases between. The CDR3 here is CASSYLLGNSPLHF. The CDR3 DNA is TGTGCCAGCAGTTACTTATTGGGTAATTCACCCCTCCACTTT.

This clone was seen just once. The chain joins TRBV9 to TRBJ2-1; 15 nucleotides match TRBD2. The V and J ends lost 4 bases and 8 bases, in that order; junction bases with no gene match: 10. This CDR3 is 17 amino acids long. Germline V gives CDR1 SGDLS, CDR2 YYNGEE. CDR3 coding DNA: TGTGCCAGCAGCTGGCGGACTAGCGGGAGGGTTCCAGATGAGCAGTTCTTC. Its translation: CASSWRTSGRVPDEQFF.

The chain recombines TRBV6-1 with TRBJ2-3; 9 bases are a match to TRBD1. Germline V gene lookup returns CDR1 MNHNS and CDR2 SASEGT. The CDR3 is 16 residues long. Trimming at V came to 4 bases and at J to 4 bases, leaving 9 bases not matched to a gene. Here the CDR3 reads CASSARDRASADTQYF. The CDR3 DNA reads TGTGCCAGCAGTGCCCGGGACAGGGCCTCCGCAGATACGCAGTATTTT.

The rearrangement joins TRBV4-1 to TRBJ2-7, with a weak D call TRBD2 (6 bases). The CDR3 covers 15 residues. Trimming took 1 base from V and 4 from J, leaving 14 bases between them. The germline CDR1 and CDR2 sequences are MGHRA and YSYEKL. The CDR3 nucleotides read TGCGCCAGCAGCCAAGCGGCGGGAACCACGTACGAGCAGTACTTC. It yields the protein CASSQAAGTTYEQYF.

This clone was observed once. The V gene is TRBV2, the J gene TRBJ2-3; D perhaps matches TRBD2 (5 bases). CDR1 is SNHLY and CDR2 is FYNNEI in the germline V gene. V lost 1 base and J 4 bases, leaving 15 bases between the germline ends. The CDR3 runs to 16 residues. CDR3 coding DNA: TGTGCCAGCAGTGAAGGCGCTAGCTGGGCGGCAGATACGCAGTATTTT. Its translation is CASSEGASWAADTQYF.